The rows below give T cell receptor beta chains drawn from one sample of a study of T-cell memory formation after mild COVID-19. TCRdb re-analysed the 5' RACE reads in MiXCR, keeping a single row per CDR3 protein. Of 150,000 to 200,000 distinct CDR3 sequences detected, about 15% appear once; the ten largest clones hold 12% to 15%. The sequenced material came from PBMCs or a T cell subset sorted from them (not recorded which). Source of these receptors: an adult woman who had mild COVID-19 (a few samples of this study predate the infection). Cell type and time point are not known. CDR3s include the opening cysteine and the closing phenylalanine or tryptophan. The order of the fields is clone size, D gene, J gene, V gene, CDR3 DNA, CDR3 protein. D genes are given only for firm matches. Part of the rows lack a size; the others show once, few, many or a class for expanded clones.

size: few; D: NA; J: TRBJ2-5; V: TRBV5-1; DNA: TGCGCCAGCAGCCCAAACCCCGGGACCCAAGAGACCCAGTACTTC; CDR3: CASSPNPGTQETQYF
size: NA; D: NA; J: TRBJ2-7; V: TRBV4-2; DNA: TGTGCCAGCAGCAAGCAGGACAAAGTTTTTTACGAGCAGTACTTC; CDR3: CASSKQDKVFYEQYF
size: NA; D: NA; J: TRBJ2-2; V: TRBV29-1; DNA: TGCAGAGTGAAAGGTCCAGGGTTGACCGGGGAGCTGTTTTTT; CDR3: CRVKGPGLTGELFF
size: few; D: NA; J: TRBJ2-7; V: TRBV9; DNA: TGTGCCAGCAGCCCCGGACCATACGAGCAGTACTTC; CDR3: CASSPGPYEQYF
size: NA; D: TRBD1; J: TRBJ1-2; V: TRBV6-2/TRBV6-3; DNA: TGTGCCAGCAGTTACTCGAAGGGGGCATTCTATGGCTACACCTTC; CDR3: CASSYSKGAFYGYTF
size: few; D: NA; J: TRBJ2-7; V: TRBV7-9; DNA: TGTGCCAGCAGCTCCCACAGCGAGCAGTACTTC; CDR3: CASSSHSEQYF
size: few; D: TRBD2; J: TRBJ2-1; V: TRBV10-3; DNA: TGTGCCATCAGTGAGTCGCGGGAGGGTCGGAATGAGCAGTTCTTC; CDR3: CAISESREGRNEQFF
size: NA; D: TRBD1; J: TRBJ2-2; V: TRBV20-1; DNA: TGCAGTGCGGCGGGATTTGGGACAGGGAACACCGGGGAGCTGTTTTTT; CDR3: CSAAGFGTGNTGELFF
size: NA; D: TRBD1; J: TRBJ1-1; V: TRBV6-5; DNA: TGTGCCAGCAGTTCGACAGGGCGAGAAGCTTTCTTT; CDR3: CASSSTGREAFF
size: NA; D: TRBD2; J: TRBJ2-7; V: TRBV5-6; DNA: TGTGCCAGCAGCCTGGGGACTAGCGGGAGGATCGAGCAGTACTTC; CDR3: CASSLGTSGRIEQYF
size: many; D: NA; J: TRBJ2-3; V: TRBV10-3; DNA: TGTGCCTTGGGCCCGGGATCTGATACGCAGTATTTT; CDR3: CALGPGSDTQYF
size: many; D: TRBD1; J: TRBJ2-7; V: TRBV29-1; DNA: TGCAGCGTCGGGACAGGGTATTCCTACGAGCAGTACTTC; CDR3: CSVGTGYSYEQYF
size: few; D: TRBD1; J: TRBJ2-3; V: TRBV7-8; DNA: TGTGCCAGCAGCTATACAGGGGGCCGCACAGATACGCAGTATTTT; CDR3: CASSYTGGRTDTQYF
size: NA; D: NA; J: TRBJ2-2; V: TRBV5-5; DNA: TGTGCCAGCAGCTTGGAACTAACAAACACCGGGGAGCTGTTTTTT; CDR3: CASSLELTNTGELFF
size: NA; D: NA; J: TRBJ2-7; V: TRBV5-1; DNA: TGCGCCAGCAGCCCCCAATCCGGCGAGCAGTACTTC; CDR3: CASSPQSGEQYF
size: NA; D: TRBD1; J: TRBJ1-2; V: TRBV6-5; DNA: TGTGCCAGCAGAAGACCCACAGGGGACTATGGCTACACCTTC; CDR3: CASRRPTGDYGYTF
size: NA; D: TRBD2; J: TRBJ2-1; V: TRBV25-1; DNA: TGTGCCAGCAGTGTAGGACTAGCGGGATTCTTCAATGAGCAGTTCTTC; CDR3: CASSVGLAGFFNEQFF
size: NA; D: NA; J: TRBJ2-1; V: TRBV27; DNA: TGTGCCAGCAGTCTTGGACCAAAAGGGTACAATGAGCAGTTCTTC; CDR3: CASSLGPKGYNEQFF
size: NA; D: TRBD2; J: TRBJ2-7; V: TRBV12-3/TRBV12-4; DNA: TGTGCCAGCAGTCCTAATAGCGGGATCCTCTACGAGCAGTACTTC; CDR3: CASSPNSGILYEQYF
size: NA; D: TRBD1; J: TRBJ1-2; V: TRBV3-1; DNA: TGTGCCAGCAGCCAAGGATCAGGGGGTAACTATGGCTACACCTTC; CDR3: CASSQGSGGNYGYTF
size: NA; D: NA; J: TRBJ2-7; V: TRBV12-3/TRBV12-4; DNA: TGTGCCAGCAGTTTGTCCCCCCACTACGAGCAGTACTTC; CDR3: CASSLSPHYEQYF
size: NA; D: TRBD2; J: TRBJ2-7; V: TRBV5-1; DNA: TGCGCCAGCAGCTTTACTAGCGGGGGAAGCTCCTACGAGCAGTACTTC; CDR3: CASSFTSGGSSYEQYF
size: NA; D: NA; J: TRBJ2-3; V: TRBV12-3/TRBV12-4; DNA: TGTGCCAGCAGTTTAGCGGGGAATTTGGATACGCAGTATTTT; CDR3: CASSLAGNLDTQYF
size: few; D: NA; J: TRBJ1-1; V: TRBV4-1; DNA: TGCGCCAGCAGCCAAGAGGGTCGGGGCCCTGAAGCTTTCTTT; CDR3: CASSQEGRGPEAFF
size: NA; D: NA; J: TRBJ2-7; V: TRBV7-2; DNA: TGTGCCAGCAGCTTAGGGTTTGCCAGCACCTACGAGCAGTACTTC; CDR3: CASSLGFASTYEQYF
size: NA; D: NA; J: TRBJ2-5; V: TRBV7-2; DNA: TGTGCCAGCAGCTTAGCGCCGCTAGGTGAAAAGACCCAGTACTTC; CDR3: CASSLAPLGEKTQYF
size: NA; D: TRBD1; J: TRBJ2-3; V: TRBV5-1; DNA: TGCGCCAGCAGCGCGGGATGGACAGGGGTGACAGATACGCAGTATTTT; CDR3: CASSAGWTGVTDTQYF
size: few; D: NA; J: TRBJ1-1; V: TRBV4-1; DNA: TGCGCCAGCAGCGCGGTCGCGCAGGCCGAAGCTTTCTTT; CDR3: CASSAVAQAEAFF
size: NA; D: NA; J: TRBJ1-3; V: TRBV6-6; DNA: TGTGCCAGCAGTTACACAGGCACCTCTGGAAACACCATATATTTT; CDR3: CASSYTGTSGNTIYF
size: few; D: NA; J: TRBJ2-2; V: TRBV7-9; DNA: TGTGCCAGCAGCGCAGGATTCGGGGTTACCGGGGAGCTGTTTTTT; CDR3: CASSAGFGVTGELFF
size: NA; D: TRBD2; J: TRBJ2-5; V: TRBV6-5; DNA: TGTGCCAGCAGTTACGCCACTAGCGGGGGGTTTAAAGAGACCCAGTACTTC; CDR3: CASSYATSGGFKETQYF
size: NA; D: NA; J: TRBJ2-1; V: TRBV12-3/TRBV12-4; DNA: TGTGCCAGCAGTTTAGGTCAGGGGTCGCATGAGCAGTTCTTC; CDR3: CASSLGQGSHEQFF
size: few; D: NA; J: TRBJ2-7; V: TRBV19; DNA: TGTGCCAGTAGTAAAGGGGGGGCGTTCGACGAGCAGTACTTC; CDR3: CASSKGGAFDEQYF
size: NA; D: TRBD2; J: TRBJ2-3; V: TRBV7-2; DNA: TGTGCCAGCAGCGTTTGGCGGGGGGGGGTTGGGCAGTATTTT; CDR3: CASSVWRGGVGQYF
size: few; D: NA; J: TRBJ2-7; V: TRBV2; DNA: TGTGCCAGCAGTGAAGGCAGTCCGAGCTCCTACGAGCAGTACTTC; CDR3: CASSEGSPSSYEQYF
size: few; D: NA; J: TRBJ2-7; V: TRBV20-1; DNA: TGCAGTGCTAGAAAGGGTAATTTCTACGAGCAGTACTTC; CDR3: CSARKGNFYEQYF
size: many; D: NA; J: TRBJ1-2; V: TRBV4-1; DNA: TGCGCCAGCAGCCAAGGCGCGGGGCCTAACTATGGCTACACCTTC; CDR3: CASSQGAGPNYGYTF
size: NA; D: NA; J: TRBJ2-5; V: TRBV5-1; DNA: TGCGCCAGCAGCTTGGTTCCTGAAGAGACCCAGTACTTC; CDR3: CASSLVPEETQYF
size: few; D: NA; J: TRBJ1-1; V: TRBV12-3/TRBV12-4; DNA: TGTGCCAGCAGTGATAATAGTATTGAAGCTGAAGCTTTCTTT; CDR3: CASSDNSIEAEAFF
size: few; D: NA; J: TRBJ2-3; V: TRBV12-3/TRBV12-4; DNA: TGTGCCAGCGTAATGGGTAGAAATACGCAGTATTTT; CDR3: CASVMGRNTQYF
size: NA; D: NA; J: TRBJ1-1; V: TRBV27; DNA: TGTGCCAGCAGTTTAATTGGTTGGGGGGCTGGGAACACTGAAGCTTTCTTT; CDR3: CASSLIGWGAGNTEAFF
size: NA; D: TRBD1; J: TRBJ2-2; V: TRBV29-1; DNA: TGCAGTGGGACAGGGTGGAGCGGGGAGCTGTTTTTT; CDR3: CSGTGWSGELFF
size: few; D: NA; J: TRBJ2-3; V: TRBV7-8; DNA: TGTGCCAGCAGCTCTACAGGGCCCACAGATACGCAGTATTTT; CDR3: CASSSTGPTDTQYF
size: NA; D: TRBD1; J: TRBJ2-5; V: TRBV20-1; DNA: TGCAGTGCTAGCAGGGGGCCGGGAGAGACCCAGTACTTC; CDR3: CSASRGPGETQYF
size: NA; D: TRBD2; J: TRBJ2-1; V: TRBV7-8; DNA: TGTGCCAGCAGCTTAGGTATAGCGGGGGGTGGTGAGCAGTTCTTC; CDR3: CASSLGIAGGGEQFF